Included here is one T cell receptor (beta chain) sequence, with context. Original processing notes: Reference gene primer amplification gave nucleated cell count estimates. Produced via immunoSEQ multiplex PCR; TCRdb's table is partial and in-frame only. That table gives V, J and clone size, and the DNA gave D and trimming. Of approximately 91,000 clones detected, around four fifths appear once; the ten largest clones hold approximately 9.3%. The V and J ends lost 5 bases and 7 bases respectively, with 8 bases between them. The CDR3 is 11 amino acids. This record belongs to a study of blood T cell repertoires in COVID-19. Study-wide background: Samples came from the United States, Italy and Spain, spanning acute and convalescent COVID-19. Sources were T cells, B-cell-depleted T cells, or PBMCs; the material itself was cDNA or gDNA.

The sample comprised peripheral blood. This TCR was recovered from a woman of 80 years or more with acute or convalescent COVID-19. The chain combines TRBV12-3 or TRBV12-4 with TRBJ1-2, with TRBD1 as a possible D gene (6 bases). CDR3 DNA: TGTGCCAGCAGTCAGGGGTCTGGCTACACCTTC. Protein: CASSQGSGYTF.